Below are 18 T cell receptor beta chains sequenced from a single sample in a study of T cell responses to AZD1222 COVID-19 vaccine. Clones were sequenced by immunoSEQ multiplex PCR, and TCRdb holds only the in-frame ones, with some missing. The table includes 97,000 or so clones, 88% detected once. The input for sequencing was peripheral blood, taken on day 0 of AZD1222 vaccination. These receptors all stem from an adult in good health.

This clone appeared a single time. The chain carries TRBV9 and TRBJ1-1; D unclear. In germline, CDR1 is SGDLS, CDR2 YYNGEE. The CDR3 has 15 residues. The V and J ends lost 0 bases and 3 bases respectively, with 12 bases between them. The CDR3 protein is CASSVEEGLDTEAFF. The CDR3 DNA is TGTGCCAGCAGCGTAGAAGAAGGTTTAGACACTGAAGCTTTCTTT. Full variable domain (missing parts from reference TRBV9 and TRBJ1-1): DSGVTQTPKHLITATGQRVTLRCSPRSGDLSVYWYQQSLDQGLQFLIQYYNGEERAKGNILERFSAQQFPDLHSELNLSSLELGDSALYFCASSVEEGLDTEAFFGQGTRLTVV.

This clone was recorded a few times. V and J are TRBV6-1 and TRBJ1-6, with TRBD1 matching over 9 bases. V dropped 3 bases and J dropped 6; count of bases not matched to a gene: 6. Germline values: CDR1 MNHNS, CDR2 SASEGT. This CDR3 region has 16 residues. The CDR3 is CASSELQGALNSPLHF. CDR3 DNA: TGTGCCAGCAGTGAGCTACAGGGGGCGCTTAATTCACCCCTCCACTTT.

On this clone: This CDR3 is also generated by other DNA sequences in the sample. This chain links TRBV27 with TRBJ1-2; D perhaps matches TRBD1 (5 bases). Germline assignment: CDR1 MNHEY and CDR2 SMNVEV (reference sequence). Trimming shortened V by 0 bases and J by 5 bases, and 10 bases separated the two germline ends. CDR3 size: 14 residues. CDR3 residues: CASSLSSGSYGYTF. DNA for the CDR3: TGTGCCAGCAGTTTATCGTCAGGGAGTTATGGCTACACCTTC.

The J gene is TRBJ2-7, the V gene TRBV2, with TRBD2 matching over 9 bases. CDR3 size: 15 residues. J gave up 1 base and V 4 bases, and 5 bases lay outside the gene matches. Per germline, CDR1 SNHLY and CDR2 FYNNEI. The CDR3 loop reads CASSGVAGGSYEQYF. In DNA form, the CDR3 reads TGTGCCAGCAGTGGGGTGGCGGGAGGGTCCTACGAGCAGTACTTC. Drawing the rest from reference TRBV2 and TRBJ2-7, the complete variable domain is EPEVTQTPSHQVTQMGQEVILRCVPISNHLYFYWYRQILGQKVEFLVSFYNNEISEKSEIFDDQFSVERPDGSNFTLKIRSTKLEDSAMYFCASSGVAGGSYEQYFGPGTRLTVT.

The rearrangement joins TRBV5-4 to TRBJ2-1; tentative D call: TRBD1 (6 bases). CDR3 size: 13 residues. Deletions cut 2 bases from V and 7 bases from J, with 10 bases between. Per germline, CDR1 SGHNT and CDR2 YYREEE (reference sequence). CDR3 protein: CASSLGTINEQFF. Here the CDR3 DNA reads TGTGCCAGCAGCTTAGGGACAATTAATGAGCAGTTCTTC.

The CDR3 DNA is TGTGCCTGGAGTTCCGGACTAGCGGGACTCTCCTACAATGAGCAGTTCTTC. Translation gives CAWSSGLAGLSYNEQFF. This chain joins TRBV30 and TRBJ2-1; 12 bases are a match to TRBD2. Per germline, CDR1 GTSNPN and CDR2 SVGIG (reference sequence). J lost 0 bases, V lost 2 bases, and 5 bases had no gene match. This CDR3 is 17 amino acids long.

This rearrangement joins TRBV3-1 (or the pseudogene TRBV3-2) to TRBJ1-2; D gene uncertain. The CDR3 sequence is 12 residues long. V lost 3 bases to trimming and J lost 10 bases, with 12 bases between them. The germline V gene encodes CDR1 LGHDT and CDR2 YNNKEL (reference sequence). CDR3 in DNA: TGTGCCAGCAGCCACCCCGACACCCCCTACACCTTC. Translation: CASSHPDTPYTF.

The chain links TRBV20-1 to TRBJ1-2, with D perhaps TRBD1 (5 bases). The germline CDR1 and CDR2 sequences are DFQATT and SNEGSKA (reference sequence). This CDR3 region has 13 residues. V was cut by 3 bases and J by 4 bases, with 12 bases left in between. CDR3 in amino acids: CSASRGGAYGYTF. CDR3 DNA sequence: TGCAGTGCTAGTCGGGGAGGGGCCTATGGCTACACCTTC.

V and J are TRBV5-4 and TRBJ1-2; D not resolved. The CDR3 covers 17 residues. The V gene lost 1 base and the J gene lost 6 bases, with 22 bases spanning the gap. The germline gives CDR1 SGHNT, CDR2 YYREEE (reference sequence). In DNA, the CDR3 is TGTGCCAGCAGCTTGATGGCAGCCAGTAGCGGTCCACATGGCTACACCTTC. Translating gives CASSLMAASSGPHGYTF. Together with reference TRBV5-4 and TRBJ1-2, the CDR3 gives the full variable domain: ETGVTQSPTHLIKTRGQQVTLRCSSQSGHNTVSWYQQALGQGPQFIFQYYREEENGRGNFPPRFSGLQFPNYSSELNVNALELDDSALYLCASSLMAASSGPHGYTFGSGTRLTVV.

This clone was detected a few times. CDR3 nucleotide sequence: TGTGCCAGCAGCTTTTGGGCTAGCGGAAGTAATGAGCAGTTCTTC. Its translation is CASSFWASGSNEQFF. The V call is TRBV5-4, the J call TRBJ2-1, with 7 bases identical to TRBD2. The CDR3 contains 15 residues. Germline trimming cut 2 bases from V and 7 bases from J; bases unmatched to any gene: 9. CDR1 is SGHNT, CDR2 YYREEE, per germline (reference sequence).

The gene calls are TRBV7-2 and TRBJ1-1; 7 bases map to TRBD1. This CDR3 spans 15 amino acids. Trimming at V came to 5 bases and at J to 6 bases, leaving 12 bases not matched to a gene. Germline loops: CDR1 SGHTA, CDR2 FQGNSA. CDR3: CASSLVNRGIAEAFF. The CDR3 DNA is TGTGCCAGCAGCCTAGTAAACAGGGGAATCGCTGAAGCTTTCTTT. Full variable domain (rest looked up from reference TRBV7-2 and TRBJ1-1): GAGVSQSPSNKVTEKGKDVELRCDPISGHTALYWYRQSLGQGLEFLIYFQGNSAPDKSGLPSDRFSAERTGGSVSTLTIQRTQQEDSAVYLCASSLVNRGIAEAFFGQGTRLTVV.

In this sample, this clone turned up a few times. The chain carries TRBV2 and TRBJ2-1, with TRBD1 as a possible D gene (5 bases). CDR3 length equals 15 residues. Trimming cost V 5 bases and J 4 bases, with 15 bases left between them. Looked up from germline, CDR1 is SNHLY and CDR2 is FYNNEI. DNA for the CDR3: TGTGCCAGCAGTCCAGGGATGTCATGGTACAATGAGCAGTTCTTC. Translating gives CASSPGMSWYNEQFF.

The rearrangement joins TRBV4-3 to TRBJ1-1, with D possibly matching TRBD1 (6 bases). CDR1 LGHNA and CDR2 YSLEER come from the germline V gene. The CDR3 sequence is 14 residues long. V shed 2 bases and J shed 5 bases, with 12 bases lying between them. Written as DNA, the CDR3 is TGCGCCAGCAGCCAATGGGGGGGCCGGACTGAAGCTTTCTTT. This translates into CASSQWGGRTEAFF.

This chain connects TRBV21-1 to TRBJ2-7; no check of the table's D call, TRBD1, against the DNA was made. TRBV21-1 is assigned pseudogene status. This CDR3 spans 16 amino acids. The CDR3 protein is CASSKILTGGVPEQYF. The CDR3 DNA sequence: TGTGCCAGCAGCAAAATTTTGACAGGGGGCGTTCCCGAGCAGTACTTC.

This chain joins TRBV19 and TRBJ2-2; D not resolved. The CDR3 has 14 residues. Germline CDR1 is LNHDA and CDR2 is SQIVND (reference sequence). V was trimmed by 1 base and J by 2 bases, leaving 5 bases between them. CDR3 DNA sequence: TGTGCCAGTAGTATAGGACGAAACACCGGGGAGCTGTTTTTT. Its protein product is CASSIGRNTGELFF. Full variable domain (rest looked up from reference TRBV19 and TRBJ2-2): DGGITQSPKYLFRKEGQNVTLSCEQNLNHDAMYWYRQDPGQGLRLIYYSQIVNDFQKGDIAEGYSVSREKKESFPLTVTSAQKNPTAFYLCASSIGRNTGELFFGEGSRLTVL.

The CDR3 bases are TGCGCCAGCAGCCCAAGGACTAGCGGGAGGGTTCGCGGGAACATTCAGTACTTC. Translated: CASSPRTSGRVRGNIQYF. The V and J genes are TRBV5-1 and TRBJ2-4, with 15 bases identical to TRBD2. The CDR3 consists of 18 residues. Germline CDR1 and CDR2: SGHRS and YFSETQ. With V trimmed by 4 bases and J by 7 bases, 12 bases remained unmatched.

The chain has TRBV2 and TRBJ2-3; the D gene is possibly TRBD2 (6 bases). V dropped 4 bases and J dropped 0 bases, with 17 bases sitting between them. This CDR3 has 17 residues. Germline assignment: CDR1 SNHLY and CDR2 FYNNEI. CDR3 DNA: TGTGCCAGCAGTGCCAGGATGGGACTGTCTAGCACAGATACGCAGTATTTT. It is translated as CASSARMGLSSTDTQYF.

This sequence joins TRBV30 and TRBJ2-7, with D uncertain. Germline assignment: CDR1 GTSNPN and CDR2 SVGIG (reference sequence). CDR3 length equals 15 residues. The ends were cut back, 0 bases at V and 3 bases at J, with 15 bases in the middle. This CDR3 reads CAWSVPTGPFYEQYF. CDR3 bases: TGTGCCTGGAGTGTACCCACGGGTCCTTTCTACGAGCAGTACTTC. The complete variable domain, with remaining parts taken from reference TRBV30 and TRBJ2-7, reads SQTIHQWPATLVQPVGSPLSLECTVEGTSNPNLYWYRQAAGRGLQLLFYSVGIGQISSEVPQNLSASRPQDRQFILSSKKLLLSDSGFYLCAWSVPTGPFYEQYFGPGTRLTVT.